The 16 T cell receptor beta chains reported below all come from one sample, sequenced in a study of vaccination effects on CD4 cells after COVID-19. Ahead of sequencing, the ViraFEST assay grew antigen-specific CD4+ T cells using viral peptide pools. Culture proceeded for about ten days, and CD4+ T cells were then isolated. All participants had two doses of either the BNT162b2 or mRNA-1273 vaccine. Their cognate antigens are unknown. Sequenced by immunoSEQ multiplex PCR; TCRdb stores in-frame clones only, minus some. This table has about 22,000 clones, 72% appearing once. The input for sequencing was CD4+ T cells from PBMCs cultured with HCoV-NL63 spike peptides, taken after COVID-19 vaccination. All receptors derive from a human donor who received a COVID-19 vaccine.

This clone was observed a single time. This sequence joins TRBV5-6 and TRBJ2-3; D perhaps matches TRBD2 (6 bases). The germline V gene has CDR1 SGHDT and CDR2 YYEEEE. Trimming removed 0 bases from V and 4 bases from J, with 9 bases in between. The CDR3 extends over 14 amino acids. The CDR3 DNA reads TGTGCCAGCAGCTTGGTGACTAGTGCAGATACGCAGTATTTT. Translating gives CASSLVTSADTQYF.

The rearrangement joins TRBV29-1 to TRBJ2-7; 8 bases agree with TRBD1. The CDR3 is made up of 14 amino acids. With 4 bases clipped from V and 2 bases from J, the junction kept 7 bases outside the gene matches. The germline CDR1 and CDR2 sequences are SQVTM and ANQGSEA. CDR3 residues: CSVGGRDRTYEQYF. The CDR3 nucleotides read TGCAGCGTTGGGGGCCGGGACAGGACCTACGAGCAGTACTTC.

The J gene is TRBJ1-1, the V gene TRBV5-1; no clear D. Trimming took 0 bases from V and 9 from J, leaving 9 bases between them. In germline, CDR1 is SGHRS, CDR2 YFSETQ. The CDR3 has 12 amino acids. Here the CDR3 reads CASSLEGRQAFF. The CDR3 DNA is TGCGCCAGCAGCTTGGAAGGGCGGCAAGCTTTCTTT. The full variable domain, in which reference TRBV5-1 and TRBJ1-1 provide the parts outside the CDR3, is KAGVTQTPRYLIKTRGQQVTLSCSPISGHRSVSWYQQTPGQGLQFLFEYFSETQRNKGNFPGRFSGRQFSNSRSEMNVSTLELGDSALYLCASSLEGRQAFFGQGTRLTVV.

The chain links TRBV11-2 to TRBJ2-1; 7 nucleotides match TRBD2. With 0 bases clipped from V and 7 bases from J, the junction kept 9 bases outside the gene matches. Germline V gene data show CDR1 as SGHAT and CDR2 as FQNNGV. This CDR3 is 16 amino acids long. In nucleotides, the CDR3 is TGTGCCAGCAGCTTAGATGCCGGGGGGAATTGGAATGAGCAGTTCTTC. Its translation is CASSLDAGGNWNEQFF.

This sequence joins TRBV5-1 and TRBJ1-2; 7 bases agree with TRBD1. V trimming: 4 bases; J trimming: 4 bases; junction bases outside the gene matches: 7. The CDR3 is 14 amino acids. Germline CDR1 SGHRS, CDR2 YFSETQ. The CDR3 loop reads CASSPLQGIYGYTF. DNA of the CDR3: TGCGCCAGCAGCCCACTACAGGGGATCTATGGCTACACCTTC. The whole variable domain, filled in from reference TRBV5-1 and TRBJ1-2, reads KAGVTQTPRYLIKTRGQQVTLSCSPISGHRSVSWYQQTPGQGLQFLFEYFSETQRNKGNFPGRFSGRQFSNSRSEMNVSTLELGDSALYLCASSPLQGIYGYTFGSGTRLTVV.

The genes are TRBV10-3 and TRBJ2-7, with 7 positions matching TRBD1. Per the germline V gene, CDR1 is ENHRY and CDR2 is SYGVKD. The CDR3 is 16 amino acids. Trimming cost V 6 bases and J 3 bases; bases outside gene matches: 14. The CDR3 loop reads CAIRSSTGQANYEQYF. The CDR3 nucleotides read TGTGCCATCAGATCATCGACCGGACAGGCGAACTACGAGCAGTACTTC.

The CDR3: CAARGLGSGEQFF. CDR3 in DNA: TGTGCCGCACGGGGGCTTGGTTCAGGTGAGCAGTTCTTC. V is TRBV7-9 and J is TRBJ2-1; D may match TRBD1 or TRBD2 (6 bases each). Germline lookup yields CDR1 SEHNR and CDR2 FQNEAQ (reference sequence). Trimming took off 11 bases at V and 9 bases at J, with 20 bases between the two ends. The CDR3 is 13 amino acids.

The gene calls are TRBV5-8 and TRBJ1-1, with unresolved D. V lost 1 base, J lost 5 bases, and 3 bases lay in between. CDR1 and CDR2 from the germline V gene are SGHTS and YDEGEE. This CDR3 has 11 amino acids. The CDR3 region is CASSLRTEAFF. The DNA of the CDR3 is TGTGCCAGCAGCTTGAGGACTGAAGCTTTCTTT.

The chain combines TRBV7-9 with TRBJ2-1; possible D gene TRBD2, 6 bases. Per the germline V gene, CDR1 is SEHNR and CDR2 is FQNEAQ (reference sequence). The V end was cut by 2 bases, the J end by 4 bases, with 12 bases between. The CDR3 contains 15 residues. CDR3 nucleotides: TGTGCCAGCAGCTTACGGGGGAATGAGTACAATGAGCAGTTCTTC. It encodes CASSLRGNEYNEQFF.

The J gene is TRBJ2-7, the V gene TRBV6-1; TRBD2 matches 7 bases. V was clipped by 2 bases and J by 7 bases; unmatched bases: 17. Germline V gives CDR1 MNHNS, CDR2 SASEGT. The CDR3 length is 17 residues. This CDR3 is CASSELGWEGIPTEQYF. CDR3 nucleotides: TGTGCCAGCAGTGAACTCGGCTGGGAGGGGATCCCTACTGAGCAGTACTTC.

This clone has more than one count but fewer than ten. V gene TRBV5-1 combines with J gene TRBJ1-4; TRBD1 matches 7 bases. Germline lookup yields CDR1 SGHRS and CDR2 YFSETQ. This CDR3 contains 14 residues. V shed 4 bases and J 3 bases; nucleotides not matched to a gene: 3. The CDR3 region is CASSGGQSNEKLFF. CDR3 bases: TGCGCCAGCAGCGGGGGACAGTCTAATGAAAAACTGTTTTTT. Using reference TRBV5-1 and TRBJ1-4 for the parts outside the CDR3, the full variable domain is KAGVTQTPRYLIKTRGQQVTLSCSPISGHRSVSWYQQTPGQGLQFLFEYFSETQRNKGNFPGRFSGRQFSNSRSEMNVSTLELGDSALYLCASSGGQSNEKLFFGSGTQLSVL.

The chain recombines TRBV6-5 with TRBJ1-1; possible D gene TRBD1, 6 bases. Trimming left V 6 bases short and J 4 bases short, with 15 bases between. Germline loops: CDR1 MNHEY, CDR2 SVGAGI. This CDR3 is 14 amino acids long. CDR3 loop: CASRSPQGSTEAFF. The CDR3 nucleotides are TGTGCCAGCAGGAGCCCACAGGGAAGCACTGAAGCTTTCTTT.

This clone was picked up a small number of times. This chain connects TRBV6-1 to TRBJ2-7, with D possibly TRBD2 on 6 matching bases. The CDR3 consists of 16 residues. CDR1 MNHNS and CDR2 SASEGT come from the germline V gene. Trimming removed 4 bases from V and 6 bases from J, with 22 bases in between. CDR3 DNA: TGTGCCAGCAGTGGGAGCTTCGGGAGCCACCCGCGCGAGCAGTACTTC. As protein: CASSGSFGSHPREQYF.

This clone appeared a few times. The V gene is TRBV5-1, the J gene TRBJ1-2, with D possibly TRBD1 on 5 matching bases. CDR1 and CDR2 (germline): SGHRS, YFSETQ. This CDR3 has 15 residues. Trimming took 0 bases from V and 0 from J, leaving 9 bases between them. The CDR3 protein is CASSLEEGSNYGYTF. The DNA of the CDR3 is TGCGCCAGCAGCTTGGAGGAGGGGTCTAACTATGGCTACACCTTC.

The chain combines TRBV6-4 with TRBJ1-1, with a weak D call TRBD1 (6 bases). The CDR3 has 12 residues. V lost 6 bases to trimming and J lost 8 bases, with 13 bases between them. Germline CDR1 is MRHNA and CDR2 is SNTAGT. This chain's CDR3 is CASRDSSGEAFF. CDR3 DNA sequence: TGTGCCAGCAGGGACAGCTCAGGCGAAGCTTTCTTT.

This clone was seen just once. The chain couples TRBV5-1 to TRBJ1-1; a weak D match, TRBD1 (6 bases). Germline CDR1 is SGHRS and CDR2 is YFSETQ. The CDR3 loop spans 13 amino acids. Trimming took 0 bases from V and 4 from J, leaving 7 bases between them. The CDR3 DNA reads TGCGCCAGCAGCTTGGGGGGGGCCACTGAAGCTTTCTTT. Encoded protein: CASSLGGATEAFF.